Here is one T cell receptor (beta chain) with its context. Its target is not known. Germline V CDR1 and CDR2: LNHDA, SQIVND (reference sequence). The CDR3 has 14 amino acids. With 6 bases removed from V and 0 bases from J, the gap between germline ends came to 11 bases. This entry belongs to a study of graft-versus-host responses after intestinal transplantation. Study-wide background: Grafts that recipients had were multivisceral, liver-intestinal, or isolated intestinal transplants. After anti-thymocyte globulin induction, recipients took tacrolimus and steroids for three to four years. Study-level findings and limits: Those patients showing graft-donor T cell macrochimerism displayed high graft-versus-host to host-versus-graft clonal ratios in allografts.

Sequenced by immunoSEQ multiplex PCR; TCRdb stores in-frame clones only, minus some. This table holds more than 95,000 clones, around nine tenths found once. This material consisted of unstimulated CD4+ T cells sorted from spleen or lymph node cells, taken before intestinal transplant. The TCR sequence derives from a human donor who received an intestinal transplant. The rearrangement joins TRBV19 to TRBJ1-1; D is uncertain. The CDR3 DNA follows: TGTGCCAGTAGCTGGGAGGGAGTGAACACTGAAGCTTTCTTT. This sequence encodes CASSWEGVNTEAFF.